This TCR beta chain was captured in a study of technical replicates of blood from several donors. Sequencing was performed with immunoSEQ multiplex PCR; in TCRdb, only in-frame clones are kept and a portion is missing. Counted here are nearly 80,000 clones, 90% to 95% occurring once; the ten biggest clones make up 0.35% to 0.45%. The CDR3 length is 16 residues. The ends lost 5 bases at V and 1 base at J; junction bases unmatched: 10. The germline CDR1 and CDR2 sequences are MNHEY and SMNVEV (reference sequence). The TCR comes from a human donor in good health. V usage is TRBV27 and J usage is TRBJ1-1, with 7 bases that match TRBD1. Sequencing input: T cells isolated from PBMCs. The CDR3 sequence: CASSLGAGGTNTEAFF. DNA of the CDR3: TGTGCCAGCAGTCTCGGAGCAGGGGGGACGAACACTGAAGCTTTCTTT.